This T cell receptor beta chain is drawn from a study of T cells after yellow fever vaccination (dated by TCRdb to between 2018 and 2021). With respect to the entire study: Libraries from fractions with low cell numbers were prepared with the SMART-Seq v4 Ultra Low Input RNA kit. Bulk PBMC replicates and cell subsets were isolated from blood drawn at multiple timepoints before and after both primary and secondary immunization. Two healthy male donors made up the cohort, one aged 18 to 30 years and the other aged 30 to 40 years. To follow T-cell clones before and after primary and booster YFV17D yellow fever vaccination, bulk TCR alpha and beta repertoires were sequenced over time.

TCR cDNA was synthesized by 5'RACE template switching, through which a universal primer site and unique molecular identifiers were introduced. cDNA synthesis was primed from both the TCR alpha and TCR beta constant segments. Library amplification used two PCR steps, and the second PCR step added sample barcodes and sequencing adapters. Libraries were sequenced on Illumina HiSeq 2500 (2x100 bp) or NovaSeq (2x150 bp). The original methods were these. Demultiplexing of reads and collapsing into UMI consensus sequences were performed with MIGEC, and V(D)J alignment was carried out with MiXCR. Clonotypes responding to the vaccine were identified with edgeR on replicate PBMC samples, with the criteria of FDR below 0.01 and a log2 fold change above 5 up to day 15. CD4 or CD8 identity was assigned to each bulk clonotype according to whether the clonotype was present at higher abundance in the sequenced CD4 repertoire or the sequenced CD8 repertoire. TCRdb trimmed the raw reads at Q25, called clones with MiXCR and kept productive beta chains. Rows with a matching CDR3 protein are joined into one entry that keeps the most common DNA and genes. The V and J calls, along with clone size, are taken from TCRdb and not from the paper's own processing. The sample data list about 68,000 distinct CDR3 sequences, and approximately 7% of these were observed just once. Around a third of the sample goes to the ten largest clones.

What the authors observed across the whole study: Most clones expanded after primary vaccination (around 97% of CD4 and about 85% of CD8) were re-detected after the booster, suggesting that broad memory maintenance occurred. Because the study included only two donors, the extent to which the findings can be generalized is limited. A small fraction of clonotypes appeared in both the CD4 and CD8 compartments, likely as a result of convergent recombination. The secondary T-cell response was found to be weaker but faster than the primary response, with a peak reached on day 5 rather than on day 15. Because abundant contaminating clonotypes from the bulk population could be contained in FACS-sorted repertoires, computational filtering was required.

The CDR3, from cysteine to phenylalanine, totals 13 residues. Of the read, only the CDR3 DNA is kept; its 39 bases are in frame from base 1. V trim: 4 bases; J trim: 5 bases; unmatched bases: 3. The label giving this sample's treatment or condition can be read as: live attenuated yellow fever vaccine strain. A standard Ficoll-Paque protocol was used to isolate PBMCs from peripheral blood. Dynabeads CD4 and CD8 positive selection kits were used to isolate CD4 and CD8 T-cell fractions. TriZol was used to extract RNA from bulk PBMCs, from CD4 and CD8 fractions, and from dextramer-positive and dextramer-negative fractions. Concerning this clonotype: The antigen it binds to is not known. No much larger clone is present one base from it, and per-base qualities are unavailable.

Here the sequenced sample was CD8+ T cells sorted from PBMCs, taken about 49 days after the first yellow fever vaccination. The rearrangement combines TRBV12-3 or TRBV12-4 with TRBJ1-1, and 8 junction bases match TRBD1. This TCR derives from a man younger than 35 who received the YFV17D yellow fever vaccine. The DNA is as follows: TGTGCCAGCAGTTCGACAGGGGATACTGAAGCTTTCTTT. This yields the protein CASSSTGDTEAFF.